The 15 T cell receptor beta chains in this list originate from one sample, sequenced in a study of blood T cells in healthy people across ages. The use of a sample-barcoded 5' primer and a J-beta primer mix characterized a second PCR of about 7 to 12 cycles. MiXCR was run by TCRdb on the 5' RACE reads, yielding one entry per CDR3 protein. This sample carries under 800,000 distinct CDR3 sequences, approximately 21% of them seen once, and the ten largest clones take 3.5% to 4%. The sequenced sample was blood. The receptors here all came from a man aged 70 or older in good health.

This clonotype was observed a handful of times. The chain employs TRBV20-1 and TRBJ2-1; 14 bases align to TRBD2. J was trimmed by 9 bases and V by 5 bases; bases with no gene match: 9. Per germline, CDR1 DFQATT and CDR2 SNEGSKA (reference sequence). The CDR3 covers 15 residues. The CDR3: CSAFKTSGRVSEQFF. CDR3 DNA: TGCAGTGCTTTTAAGACTAGCGGGAGGGTCAGTGAGCAGTTCTTC.

The chain recombines TRBV5-1 with TRBJ2-3, with TRBD1 identical over 8 bases. After removal of 3 bases from V and 2 bases from J, the junction contained 2 bases not matched to a gene. Germline V gene lookup returns CDR1 SGHRS and CDR2 YFSETQ. The CDR3 length is 14 residues. CDR3 region: CASSSGQVTDTQYF. The DNA of the CDR3 is TGCGCCAGCAGCTCGGGACAGGTCACAGATACGCAGTATTTT.

This chain links TRBV19 with TRBJ2-2; 8 bases map to TRBD1. CDR1 LNHDA and CDR2 SQIVND come from the germline V gene (reference sequence). The V and J ends lost 3 bases and 7 bases, in that order; junction bases with no gene match: 4. This CDR3 is built from 14 residues. The CDR3 protein is CASSMTGVHGELFF. DNA for the CDR3: TGTGCCAGTAGTATGACAGGGGTCCACGGGGAGCTGTTTTTT.

The V call is TRBV15, the J call TRBJ1-4, with 9 bases identical to TRBD1. From germline, CDR1 is LNHNV and CDR2 YYDKDF (reference sequence). The CDR3 runs 17 residues. V gave up 2 bases and J gave up 2 bases; unmatched junction bases: 6. The CDR3 nucleotides are TGTGCCACCAGCAGACCTGGACAGGGGATCACTAATGAAAAACTGTTTTTT. Protein product: CATSRPGQGITNEKLFF.

The chain links TRBV5-1 to TRBJ2-2; 9 bases align to TRBD1. V was clipped by 4 bases and J by 7 bases; unmatched bases: 5. This CDR3 contains 14 residues. The germline V gene has CDR1 SGHRS and CDR2 YFSETQ. The CDR3 coding sequence is TGCGCCAGCAGCCCCGGACAGGGGATCGGGGAGCTGTTTTTT. It specifies CASSPGQGIGELFF.

This chain links TRBV3-1 with TRBJ2-3; D is undetermined. The CDR3 length is 15 residues. Trimming left V 0 bases short and J 6 bases short, with 13 bases between. Germline V lookup: CDR1 LGHDT, CDR2 YNNKEL (reference sequence). CDR3 sequence (DNA): TGTGCCAGCAGCCAAGATGGGATGGGTGTCGATACGCAGTATTTT. Translation: CASSQDGMGVDTQYF.

This clonotype occurred a few times. The chain is built from TRBV27 and TRBJ2-5; a possible D gene is TRBD2 (6 bases). The germline V gene has CDR1 MNHEY and CDR2 SMNVEV (reference sequence). V shed 6 bases and J shed 1 base, with 15 bases lying between them. This CDR3 spans 15 amino acids. CDR3 protein: CASSSPGTPQETQYF. In DNA, the CDR3 is TGTGCCAGCAGCTCCCCTGGGACTCCCCAAGAGACCCAGTACTTC.

CDR3 amino acids: CASSLGSGTQETQYF. The CDR3 DNA reads as TGTGCCAGCAGTTTGGGGAGCGGGACACAAGAGACCCAGTACTTC. This chain uses TRBV12-3 or TRBV12-4 with TRBJ2-5; maybe TRBD2 (7 bases). The CDR3 runs 15 residues. Trimming took off 3 bases at V and 2 bases at J, with 13 bases between the two ends.

This sequence joins TRBV7-9 and TRBJ2-1; D is undetermined. V shed 6 bases and J shed 4 bases, with 16 bases lying between them. Per the germline V gene, CDR1 is SEHNR and CDR2 is FQNEAQ (reference sequence). This CDR3 contains 15 residues. CDR3 nucleotides: TGTGCCAGCAGAAGGTGGGCAGGTCCTTACAATGAGCAGTTCTTC. Translation: CASRRWAGPYNEQFF.

J is TRBJ2-1 and V is TRBV12-3 or TRBV12-4, with D hard to call. Deletions cut 6 bases from V and 7 bases from J, with 13 bases between. The CDR3 is 13 amino acids. CDR3: CASSIRSGNEQFF. The CDR3 DNA follows: TGTGCCAGCAGCATTCGGAGTGGGAATGAGCAGTTCTTC.

The chain joins TRBV18 to TRBJ2-5, with a possible D match to TRBD2 (6 bases). V dropped 2 bases and J dropped 4 bases, with 14 bases sitting between them. Germline V gives CDR1 KGHSH, CDR2 LQKENI. CDR3 length: 15 residues. The CDR3 DNA reads TGTGCCAGCTCACCAGGGATCGGGGGACGAGAGACCCAGTACTTC. Its protein product is CASSPGIGGRETQYF.

This clonotype was counted once. The chain joins TRBV20-1 to TRBJ2-7, with TRBD2 matching 9 bases. Germline CDR1 is DFQATT and CDR2 is SNEGSKA (reference sequence). V shed 5 bases and J 4 bases; nucleotides not matched to a gene: 6. CDR3 length: 13 residues. The CDR3 region is CSAPLAGGYEQYF. The CDR3 DNA is TGCAGTGCTCCACTAGCGGGCGGGTACGAGCAGTACTTC.

This clonotype has ten or more counts. The rearrangement links TRBV14 to TRBJ2-1; no firm D call. Germline-derived CDR1 and CDR2 are SGHDN and FVKESK. There are 17 residues in the CDR3. The V end was cut by 1 base, the J end by 0 bases, with 13 bases between. CDR3 sequence reads: CASSQAFGHNSYNEQFF. For the CDR3, the DNA is TGTGCCAGCAGCCAAGCTTTCGGGCATAACTCCTACAATGAGCAGTTCTTC.

This clonotype was seen more than once but under ten times. In nucleotides, the CDR3 is TGTGCCAGCAGCCCAACTCTAGCGGGAGGCTCGCGAAATGAGCAGTTCTTC. As protein: CASSPTLAGGSRNEQFF. The chain employs TRBV3-1 and TRBJ2-1, with 11 bases lining up with TRBD2. The J segment lost 7 bases and the V segment lost 4 bases, leaving 12 bases of the junction unmatched. CDR1 LGHDT and CDR2 YNNKEL come from the germline V gene (reference sequence). The CDR3 consists of 17 residues.

The sample holds a few counts of this clonotype. The chain joins TRBV29-1 to TRBJ2-5, with TRBD1 identical over 8 bases. From germline, CDR1 is SQVTM and CDR2 ANQGSEA. The CDR3 extends over 13 amino acids. Trimming at V came to 7 bases and at J to 2 bases, leaving 6 bases not matched to a gene. The CDR3 here is CSALTGGQETQYF. CDR3 DNA sequence: TGCAGCGCCCTTACAGGGGGTCAAGAGACCCAGTACTTC.